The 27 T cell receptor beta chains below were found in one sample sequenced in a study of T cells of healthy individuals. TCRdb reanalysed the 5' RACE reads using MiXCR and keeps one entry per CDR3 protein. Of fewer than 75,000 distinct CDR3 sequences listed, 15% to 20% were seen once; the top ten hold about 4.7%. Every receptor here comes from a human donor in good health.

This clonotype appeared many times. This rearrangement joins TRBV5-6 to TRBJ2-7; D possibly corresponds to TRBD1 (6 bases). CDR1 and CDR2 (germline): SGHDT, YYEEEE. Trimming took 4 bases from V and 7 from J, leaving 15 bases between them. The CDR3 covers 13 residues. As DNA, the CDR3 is TGTGCCAGCAGCGTGGACAGTTGGGGTGAGCAGTACTTC. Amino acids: CASSVDSWGEQYF.

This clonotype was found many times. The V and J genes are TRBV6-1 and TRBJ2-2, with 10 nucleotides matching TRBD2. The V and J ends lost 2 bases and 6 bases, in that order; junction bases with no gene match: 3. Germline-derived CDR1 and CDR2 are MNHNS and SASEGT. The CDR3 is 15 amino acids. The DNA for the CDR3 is TGTGCCAGCAGTGAACTAGCGGGAGCCGCCGGGGAGCTGTTTTTT. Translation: CASSELAGAAGELFF.

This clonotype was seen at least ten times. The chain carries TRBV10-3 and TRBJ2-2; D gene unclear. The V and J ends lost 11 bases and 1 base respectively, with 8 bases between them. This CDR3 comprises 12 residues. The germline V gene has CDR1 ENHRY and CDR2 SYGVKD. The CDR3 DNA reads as TGTGCCTCCCAACAGAACACCGGGGAGCTGTTTTTT. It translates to CASQQNTGELFF.

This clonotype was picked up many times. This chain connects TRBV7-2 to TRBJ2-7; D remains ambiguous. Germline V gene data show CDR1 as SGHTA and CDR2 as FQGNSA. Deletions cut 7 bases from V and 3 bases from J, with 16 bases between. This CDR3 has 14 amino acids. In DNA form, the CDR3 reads TGTGCCAGCAACGCTCCCGGGCGGAACTACGAGCAGTACTTC. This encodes CASNAPGRNYEQYF.

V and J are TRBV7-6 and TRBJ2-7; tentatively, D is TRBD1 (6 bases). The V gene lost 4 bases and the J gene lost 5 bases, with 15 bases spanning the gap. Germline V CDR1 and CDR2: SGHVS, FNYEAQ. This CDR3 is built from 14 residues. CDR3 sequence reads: CASSSTGNFDEQYF. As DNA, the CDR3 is TGTGCCAGCAGCTCGACAGGAAATTTCGACGAGCAGTACTTC.

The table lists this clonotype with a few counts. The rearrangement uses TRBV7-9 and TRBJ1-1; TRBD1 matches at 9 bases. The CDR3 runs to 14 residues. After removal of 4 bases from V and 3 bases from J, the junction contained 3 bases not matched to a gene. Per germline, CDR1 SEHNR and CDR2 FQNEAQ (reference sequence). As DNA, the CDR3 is TGTGCCAGCAGCTCGGGACAGGGCCACACTGAAGCTTTCTTT. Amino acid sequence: CASSSGQGHTEAFF.

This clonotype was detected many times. DNA of the CDR3: TGTGCCAGCAGCCCCAACTGGAAGGACACTGAAGCTTTCTTT. As protein: CASSPNWKDTEAFF. The V and J genes are TRBV7-8 and TRBJ1-1, with unresolved D. In germline, CDR1 is SGHVS, CDR2 FQNEAQ. The V end was cut by 5 bases, the J end by 3 bases, with 13 bases between. The CDR3 has 14 amino acids.

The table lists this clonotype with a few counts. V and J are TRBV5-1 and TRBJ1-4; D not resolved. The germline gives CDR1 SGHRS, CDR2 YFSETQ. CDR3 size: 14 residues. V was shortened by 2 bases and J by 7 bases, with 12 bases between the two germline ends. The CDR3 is CASSLDQRAEKLFF. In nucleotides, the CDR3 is TGCGCCAGCAGCTTAGACCAAAGGGCTGAAAAACTGTTTTTT.

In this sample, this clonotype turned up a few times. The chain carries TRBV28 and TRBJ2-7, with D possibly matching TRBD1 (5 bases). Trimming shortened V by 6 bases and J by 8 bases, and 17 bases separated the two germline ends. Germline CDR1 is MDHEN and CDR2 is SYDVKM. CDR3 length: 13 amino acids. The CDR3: CASSLDPADKQYF. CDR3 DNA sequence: TGTGCCAGCAGCCTTGACCCTGCGGACAAGCAGTACTTC.

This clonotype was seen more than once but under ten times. The CDR3 DNA sequence: TGTGCCAGCAGCTTAAATAAAGGGAATGAGCAGTTCTTC. Translation gives CASSLNKGNEQFF. V is TRBV7-9 and J is TRBJ2-1; D unresolved. CDR1 and CDR2 (germline): SEHNR, FQNEAQ (reference sequence). The CDR3 extends over 13 amino acids. V lost 2 bases, J lost 7 bases, and 9 bases lay in between. Supplemented by reference TRBV7-9 and TRBJ2-1, the full variable domain reads DTGVSQNPRHKITKRGQNVTFRCDPISEHNRLYWYRQTLGQGPEFLTYFQNEAQLEKSRLLSDRFSAERPKGSFSTLEIQRTEQGDSAMYLCASSLNKGNEQFFGPGTRLTVL.

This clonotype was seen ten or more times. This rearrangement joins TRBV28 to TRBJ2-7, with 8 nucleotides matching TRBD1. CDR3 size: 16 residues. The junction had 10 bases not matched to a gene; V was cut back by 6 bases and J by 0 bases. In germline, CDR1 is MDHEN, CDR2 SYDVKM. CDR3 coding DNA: TGTGCCAGCAGCCCCGCCGACAGGGGAAGCTCCTACGAGCAGTACTTC. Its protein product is CASSPADRGSSYEQYF.

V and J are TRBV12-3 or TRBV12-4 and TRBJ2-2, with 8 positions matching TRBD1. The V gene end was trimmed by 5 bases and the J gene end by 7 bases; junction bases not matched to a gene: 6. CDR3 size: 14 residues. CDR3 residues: CASSTNTGGGELFF. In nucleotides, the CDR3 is TGTGCCAGCAGTACTAATACAGGGGGCGGGGAGCTGTTTTTT.

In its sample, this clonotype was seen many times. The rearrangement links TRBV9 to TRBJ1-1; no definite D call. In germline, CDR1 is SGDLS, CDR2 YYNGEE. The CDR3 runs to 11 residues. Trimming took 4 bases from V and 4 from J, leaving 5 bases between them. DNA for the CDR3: TGTGCCAGCAGCCCCCTCACTGAAGCTTTCTTT. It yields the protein CASSPLTEAFF.

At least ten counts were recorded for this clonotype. The CDR3 sequence: CASLPGETQYF. The CDR3 DNA reads as TGTGCCAGTCTACCCGGGGAGACCCAGTACTTC. The rearrangement links TRBV27 to TRBJ2-5; no reliable D call. Trimming removed 9 bases from V and 5 bases from J, with 10 bases in between. The CDR3 is made up of 11 amino acids. Germline V gene sequence: CDR1 MNHEY, CDR2 SMNVEV (reference sequence).

CDR3 amino acids: CASSQETKSNYGYTF. Written as DNA, the CDR3 is TGTGCCAGCAGCCAAGAAACAAAGTCTAACTATGGCTACACCTTC. The chain carries TRBV4-2 and TRBJ1-2; no clear D gene. CDR1 and CDR2 (germline): LGHNA, YNFKEQ. The germline V and J ends were trimmed by 0 bases and 0 bases, with 8 bases remaining between them. The CDR3 length is 15 residues.

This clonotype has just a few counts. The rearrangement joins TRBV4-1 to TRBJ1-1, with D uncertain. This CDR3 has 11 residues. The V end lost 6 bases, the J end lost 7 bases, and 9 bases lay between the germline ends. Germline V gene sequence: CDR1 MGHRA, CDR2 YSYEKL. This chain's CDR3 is CASRPDVEAFF. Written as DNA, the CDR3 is TGCGCCAGCAGGCCGGACGTTGAAGCTTTCTTT.

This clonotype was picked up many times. CDR3 in DNA: TGCGCCAGCAGCTTGAAATGGCAGGGGGGCTACAATGAGCAGTTCTTC. Protein product: CASSLKWQGGYNEQFF. V and J are TRBV5-1 and TRBJ2-1; D is perhaps TRBD1 (7 bases). Trimming left V 1 base short and J 3 bases short, with 14 bases between. This CDR3 has 16 residues. CDR1 and CDR2 from the germline V gene are SGHRS and YFSETQ.

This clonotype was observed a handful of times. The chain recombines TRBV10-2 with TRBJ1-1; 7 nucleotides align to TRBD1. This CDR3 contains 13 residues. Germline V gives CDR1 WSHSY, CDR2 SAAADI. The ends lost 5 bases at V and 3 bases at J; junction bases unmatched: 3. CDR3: CASSHDRDTEAFF. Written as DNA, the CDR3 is TGCGCCAGCAGTCACGACAGGGACACTGAAGCTTTCTTT.

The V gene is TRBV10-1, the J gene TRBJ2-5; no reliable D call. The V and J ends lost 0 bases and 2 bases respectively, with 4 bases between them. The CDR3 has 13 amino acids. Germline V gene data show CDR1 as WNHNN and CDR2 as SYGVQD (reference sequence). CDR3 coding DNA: TGCGCCAGCAGTGAGTCGGGGCAAGAGACCCAGTACTTC. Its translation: CASSESGQETQYF.

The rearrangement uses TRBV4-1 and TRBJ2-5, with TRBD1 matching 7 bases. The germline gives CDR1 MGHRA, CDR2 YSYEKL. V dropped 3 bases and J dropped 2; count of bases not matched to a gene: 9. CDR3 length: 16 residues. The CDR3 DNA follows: TGCGCCAGCAGCCACCCCGGCCGGGACAGACAAGAGACCCAGTACTTC. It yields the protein CASSHPGRDRQETQYF.

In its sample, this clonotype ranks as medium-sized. The CDR3 sequence: CSASVASGYNEQFF. CDR3 DNA sequence: TGCAGTGCTTCTGTAGCGTCCGGCTACAATGAGCAGTTCTTC. The V and J genes are TRBV20-1 and TRBJ2-1; weak D call: TRBD2 (5 bases). CDR1 and CDR2 (germline): DFQATT, SNEGSKA (reference sequence). This CDR3 is 14 amino acids long. V was cut by 5 bases and J by 3 bases, with 14 bases left in between.

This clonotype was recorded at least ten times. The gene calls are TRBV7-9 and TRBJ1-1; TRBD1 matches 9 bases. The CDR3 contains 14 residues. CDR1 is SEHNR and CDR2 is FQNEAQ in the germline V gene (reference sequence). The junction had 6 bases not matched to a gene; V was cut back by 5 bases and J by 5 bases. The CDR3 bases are TGTGCCAGCAGCCCACCACAGGGGGCAACTGAAGCTTTCTTT. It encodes CASSPPQGATEAFF.

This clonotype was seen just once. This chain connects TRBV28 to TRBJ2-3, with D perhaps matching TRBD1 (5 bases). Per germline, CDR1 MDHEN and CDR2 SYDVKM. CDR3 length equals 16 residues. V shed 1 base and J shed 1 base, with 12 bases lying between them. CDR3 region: CASSLLVWGGTDTQYF. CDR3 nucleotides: TGTGCCAGCAGTTTATTGGTCTGGGGCGGCACAGATACGCAGTATTTT.

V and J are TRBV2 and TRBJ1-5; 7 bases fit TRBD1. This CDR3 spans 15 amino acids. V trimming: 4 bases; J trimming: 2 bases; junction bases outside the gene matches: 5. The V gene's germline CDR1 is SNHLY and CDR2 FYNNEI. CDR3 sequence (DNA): TGTGCCAGCAGTGGGAGGGGGCTCCGCAATCAGCCCCAGCATTTT. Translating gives CASSGRGLRNQPQHF.

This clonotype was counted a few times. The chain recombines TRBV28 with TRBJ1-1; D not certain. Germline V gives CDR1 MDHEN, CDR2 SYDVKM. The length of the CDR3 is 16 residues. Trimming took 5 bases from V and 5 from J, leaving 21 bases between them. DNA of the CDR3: TGTGCCAGCAGTCCCCGCCGGGCCGGCGGGAGGACTGAAGCTTTCTTT. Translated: CASSPRRAGGRTEAFF.

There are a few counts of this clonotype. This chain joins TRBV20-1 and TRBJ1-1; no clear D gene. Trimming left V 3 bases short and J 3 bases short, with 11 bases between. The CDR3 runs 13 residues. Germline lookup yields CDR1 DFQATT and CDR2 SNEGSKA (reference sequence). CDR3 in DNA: TGCAGTGCTAGTTATGATTCGGACACTGAAGCTTTCTTT. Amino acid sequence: CSASYDSDTEAFF.

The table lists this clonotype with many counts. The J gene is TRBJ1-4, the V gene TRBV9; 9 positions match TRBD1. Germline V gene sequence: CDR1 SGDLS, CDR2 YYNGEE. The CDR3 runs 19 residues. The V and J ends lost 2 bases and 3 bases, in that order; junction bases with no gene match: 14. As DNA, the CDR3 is TGTGCCAGCAGCGTGACAGCCGGGACAGGGTACTCCGCTAATGAAAAACTGTTTTTT. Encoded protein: CASSVTAGTGYSANEKLFF.